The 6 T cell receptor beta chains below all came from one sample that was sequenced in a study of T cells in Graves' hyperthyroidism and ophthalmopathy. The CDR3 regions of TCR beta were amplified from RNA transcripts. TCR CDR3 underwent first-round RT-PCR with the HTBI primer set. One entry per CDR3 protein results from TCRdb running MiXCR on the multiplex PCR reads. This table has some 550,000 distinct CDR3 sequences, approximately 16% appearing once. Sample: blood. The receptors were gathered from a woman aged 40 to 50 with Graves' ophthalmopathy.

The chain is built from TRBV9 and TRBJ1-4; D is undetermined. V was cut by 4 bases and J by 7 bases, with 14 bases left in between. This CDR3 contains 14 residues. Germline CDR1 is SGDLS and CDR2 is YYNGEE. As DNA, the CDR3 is TGTGCCAGCAGCCCCCACGCCCGGCGTGAAAAACTGTTTTTT. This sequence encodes CASSPHARREKLFF.

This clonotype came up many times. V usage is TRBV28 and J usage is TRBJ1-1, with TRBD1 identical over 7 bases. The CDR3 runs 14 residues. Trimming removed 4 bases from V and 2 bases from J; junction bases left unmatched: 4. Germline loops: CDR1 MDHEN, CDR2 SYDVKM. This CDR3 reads CASSSPGGNTEAFF. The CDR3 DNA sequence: TGTGCCAGCAGTTCGCCAGGGGGTAACACTGAAGCTTTCTTT.

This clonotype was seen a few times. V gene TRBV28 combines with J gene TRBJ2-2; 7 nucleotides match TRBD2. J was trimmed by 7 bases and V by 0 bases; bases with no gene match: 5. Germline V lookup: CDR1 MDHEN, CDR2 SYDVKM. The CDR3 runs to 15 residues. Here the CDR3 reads CASSLWAGRVGELFF. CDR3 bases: TGTGCCAGCAGTTTATGGGCAGGGAGGGTCGGGGAGCTGTTTTTT.

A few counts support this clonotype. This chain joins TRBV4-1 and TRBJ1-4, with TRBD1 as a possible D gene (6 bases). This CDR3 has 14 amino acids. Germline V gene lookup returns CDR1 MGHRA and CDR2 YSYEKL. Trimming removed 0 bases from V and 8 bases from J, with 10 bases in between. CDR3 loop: CASSQDRGVEKLFF. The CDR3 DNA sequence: TGCGCCAGCAGCCAAGACAGGGGCGTCGAAAAACTGTTTTTT.

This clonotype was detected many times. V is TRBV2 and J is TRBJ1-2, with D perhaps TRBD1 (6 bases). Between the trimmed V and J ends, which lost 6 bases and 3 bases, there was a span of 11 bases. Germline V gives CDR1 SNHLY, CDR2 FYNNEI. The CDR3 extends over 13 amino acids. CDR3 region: CASSPDSYYGYTF. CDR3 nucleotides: TGTGCCAGCAGCCCGGACAGTTACTATGGCTACACCTTC.

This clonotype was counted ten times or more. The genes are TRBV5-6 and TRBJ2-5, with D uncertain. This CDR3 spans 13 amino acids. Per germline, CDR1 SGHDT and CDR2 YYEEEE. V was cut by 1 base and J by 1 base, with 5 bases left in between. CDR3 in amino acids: CASSLLSQETQYF. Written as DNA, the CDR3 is TGTGCCAGCAGCTTGCTCAGCCAAGAGACCCAGTACTTC. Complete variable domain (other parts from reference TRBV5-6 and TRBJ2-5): DAGVTQSPTHLIKTRGQQVTLRCSPKSGHDTVSWYQQALGQGPQFIFQYYEEEERQRGNFPDRFSGHQFPNYSSELNVNALLLGDSALYLCASSLLSQETQYFGPGTRLLVL.